These 22 T cell receptor beta chains came from one sample sequenced in a study of cytomegalovirus exposure and HLA in healthy donors. Use of 60 Vbeta and 13 Jbeta primers characterized the PCR. Data came from immunoSEQ multiplex PCR; TCRdb stores just in-frame clones and leaves some out. This table has about 93,000 clones, roughly 79% appearing once. Sequencing input: PBMCs. Receptors were obtained from a man aged 30 to 45 in good health and CMV-seronegative.

The genes are TRBV20-1 and TRBJ1-2, with D hard to call. In germline, CDR1 is DFQATT, CDR2 SNEGSKA (reference sequence). Trimming pared 6 bases from V and 8 bases from J, leaving 10 bases between. This CDR3 has 10 amino acids. The CDR3 loop is CSAITGGYTF. The CDR3 region has the DNA TGCAGTGCAATCACCGGGGGCTACACCTTC.

V is TRBV18 and J is TRBJ1-1; no clear D. Between the trimmed V and J ends, which lost 3 bases and 1 base, there was a span of 3 bases. Germline-derived CDR1 and CDR2 are KGHSH and LQKENI. The CDR3 runs 12 residues. The CDR3: CASSPQNTEAFF. The CDR3 coding sequence is TGTGCCAGCTCACCCCAGAACACTGAAGCTTTCTTT. The entire variable domain, with the rest obtained from reference TRBV18 and TRBJ1-1, is as follows: NAGVMQNPRHLVRRRGQEARLRCSPMKGHSHVYWYRQLPEEGLKFMVYLQKENIIDESGMPKERFSAEFPKEGPSILRIQQVVRGDSAAYFCASSPQNTEAFFGQGTRLTVV.

The chain carries TRBV4-1 and TRBJ2-3; weak D call: TRBD1 (6 bases). The germline gives CDR1 MGHRA, CDR2 YSYEKL. This CDR3 spans 16 amino acids. V was trimmed by 4 bases and J by 0 bases, leaving 14 bases between them. The DNA of the CDR3 is TGCGCCAGCAGCCCCTCGGCCAGGGGAAGCACAGATACGCAGTATTTT. This translates into CASSPSARGSTDTQYF.

CDR3: CASNLWGGVDTQYF. The CDR3 DNA sequence: TGTGCCAGCAACTTATGGGGAGGGGTGGATACGCAGTATTTT. J is TRBJ2-3 and V is TRBV9, with 7 nucleotides matching TRBD2. V dropped 6 bases and J dropped 6; count of bases not matched to a gene: 10. CDR3 length: 14 amino acids. The germline V gene has CDR1 SGDLS and CDR2 YYNGEE. Combining the CDR3 with reference TRBV9 and TRBJ2-3 gives the whole variable domain DSGVTQTPKHLITATGQRVTLRCSPRSGDLSVYWYQQSLDQGLQFLIQYYNGEERAKGNILERFSAQQFPDLHSELNLSSLELGDSALYFCASNLWGGVDTQYFGPGTRLTVL.

This clone was observed once. V and J are TRBV14 and TRBJ1-4; 8 nucleotides line up with TRBD1. This CDR3 comprises 14 residues. Germline loops: CDR1 SGHDN, CDR2 FVKESK. J was trimmed by 7 bases and V by 4 bases; bases with no gene match: 5. The CDR3: CASSRSGGGEKLFF. The CDR3, as DNA: TGTGCCAGCAGCCGATCAGGGGGCGGTGAAAAACTGTTTTTT. Complete variable domain (other parts from reference TRBV14 and TRBJ1-4): EAGVTQFPSHSVIEKGQTVTLRCDPISGHDNLYWYRRVMGKEIKFLLHFVKESKQDESGMPNNRFLAERTGGTYSTLKVQPAELEDSGVYFCASSRSGGGEKLFFGSGTQLSVL.

In its sample, this clone was seen once. The V call is TRBV7-9, the J call TRBJ2-6, with D uncertain. The CDR3 covers 15 residues. V was pared by 1 base and J by 1 base, with 5 bases between. Germline CDR1 and CDR2: SEHNR and FQNEAQ (reference sequence). CDR3 in DNA: TGTGCCAGCAGCTTAGGAGGATCTGGGGCCAACGTCCTGACTTTC. It yields the protein CASSLGGSGANVLTF.

There are a few counts of this clone. This chain joins TRBV6-5 and TRBJ2-7; 8 bases are a match to TRBD1. This CDR3 is 14 amino acids long. The J segment lost 6 bases and the V segment lost 5 bases, leaving 9 bases of the junction unmatched. CDR1 and CDR2 (germline): MNHEY, SVGAGI. Written as DNA, the CDR3 is TGTGCCAGCAGTCGGACAGGGACGGCTCCCGAGCAGTACTTC. Amino acids: CASSRTGTAPEQYF.

Turning to this clone: Other DNA variants within this sample encode the same CDR3. V usage is TRBV27 and J usage is TRBJ1-2; 9 bases align to TRBD1. After removal of 4 bases from V and 6 bases from J, the junction contained 6 bases not matched to a gene. The CDR3 is made up of 14 amino acids. Germline loops: CDR1 MNHEY, CDR2 SMNVEV (reference sequence). The DNA of the CDR3 is TGTGCCAGCAGTTACGGGACAGGGTTTGATGGCTACACCTTC. Translation gives CASSYGTGFDGYTF.

The chain links TRBV6-5 to TRBJ2-4; 8 bases map to TRBD2. Germline assignment: CDR1 MNHEY and CDR2 SVGAGI. The CDR3 has 14 residues. After removal of 7 bases from V and 1 base from J, the junction contained 3 bases not matched to a gene. CDR3 in amino acids: CASKAGGAKNIQYF. The CDR3, as DNA: TGTGCCAGCAAGGCGGGAGGCGCCAAAAACATTCAGTACTTC.

The gene calls are TRBV28 and TRBJ2-3, with TRBD1 as a possible D gene (6 bases). The CDR3 loop spans 16 amino acids. Trimming took 1 base from V and 13 from J, leaving 24 bases between them. Per the germline V gene, CDR1 is MDHEN and CDR2 is SYDVKM. This chain's CDR3 is CASSLSPPGQGPFEYF. CDR3 nucleotide sequence: TGTGCCAGCAGTTTATCGCCTCCGGGACAAGGACCTTTTGAGTATTTT. Supplemented by reference TRBV28 and TRBJ2-3, the full variable domain reads DVKVTQSSRYLVKRTGEKVFLECVQDMDHENMFWYRQDPGLGLRLIYFSYDVKMKEKGDIPEGYSVSREKKERFSLILESASTNQTSMYLCASSLSPPGQGPFEYFGPGTRLTVL.

This clone was detected a few times. CDR3 protein: CASSVGTGRADTQYF. DNA of the CDR3: TGCGCCAGCAGCGTTGGGACAGGAAGAGCCGATACGCAGTATTTT. The chain links TRBV5-1 to TRBJ2-3, with 8 nucleotides matching TRBD1. Per germline, CDR1 SGHRS and CDR2 YFSETQ. V was clipped by 4 bases and J by 6 bases; unmatched bases: 10. There are 15 residues in the CDR3.

The chain uses TRBV11-2 and TRBJ2-6, with D tentatively TRBD2 (5 bases). Per germline, CDR1 SGHAT and CDR2 FQNNGV. V was clipped by 5 bases and J by 3 bases, with 8 bases between them. This CDR3 is 14 amino acids long. This CDR3 is CASSPGDGANVLTF. CDR3 sequence (DNA): TGTGCCAGCAGCCCCGGGGATGGGGCCAACGTCCTGACTTTC.

About this clone itself: At one end, the junction sequence differs from germline, possibly due to a read error. The chain uses TRBV7-9 and TRBJ1-5; 9 bases fit TRBD1. Germline assignment: CDR1 SEHNR and CDR2 FQNEAQ (reference sequence). The CDR3 sequence is 14 residues long. This CDR3 reads CSSSLVGQGNLQHF. CDR3 DNA: TGTTCCAGCAGCTTAGTGGGACAGGGTAACCTCCAGCATTTT.

The J gene is TRBJ1-4, the V gene TRBV6-5; 8 bases are a match to TRBD1. The CDR3 length is 15 residues. Germline V gene sequence: CDR1 MNHEY, CDR2 SVGAGI. V lost 6 bases and J lost 6; bases outside the gene matches: 9. Here the CDR3 reads CASRPQGARYEKLFF. The DNA of the CDR3 is TGTGCCAGCAGGCCCCAGGGGGCTAGGTATGAAAAACTGTTTTTT.

The rearrangement joins TRBV28 to TRBJ1-3; TRBD1 matches 8 bases. Germline V lookup: CDR1 MDHEN, CDR2 SYDVKM. This CDR3 contains 17 residues. The junction had 10 bases not matched to a gene; V was cut back by 6 bases and J by 0 bases. CDR3: CASSRPGTGRSGNTIYF. The CDR3 bases are TGTGCCAGCAGCCGTCCCGGGACAGGACGCTCTGGAAACACCATATATTTT.

The chain uses TRBV15 and TRBJ2-5, with TRBD2 matching over 8 bases. J was trimmed by 0 bases and V by 5 bases; bases with no gene match: 8. Germline CDR1 is LNHNV and CDR2 is YYDKDF (reference sequence). This CDR3 is 16 amino acids long. DNA for the CDR3: TGTGCCACCAGCGCAACTAGCGGAGAGTACCAAGAGACCCAGTACTTC. Its translation: CATSATSGEYQETQYF.

The chain couples TRBV5-4 to TRBJ2-7, with TRBD2 matching over 7 bases. V trimming: 4 bases; J trimming: 3 bases; junction bases outside the gene matches: 7. The CDR3 runs 14 residues. Germline CDR1 reads SGHNT; CDR2 reads YYREEE (reference sequence). The CDR3 here is CASSRTSSDYEQYF. The CDR3 coding sequence is TGTGCCAGCAGCAGGACTAGTTCTGACTACGAGCAGTACTTC.

This clone was counted between two and nine times. The chain has TRBV6-5 and TRBJ1-1; 9 bases agree with TRBD1. V was pared by 8 bases and J by 6 bases, with 13 bases of the junction left unmatched. In germline, CDR1 is MNHEY, CDR2 SVGAGI. The CDR3 is 15 residues long. The CDR3 DNA sequence: TGTGCCAGCCACCGCCTGGGACAGGGCAGCGCTGAAGCTTTCTTT. It is translated as CASHRLGQGSAEAFF.

The gene calls are TRBV18 and TRBJ1-2; D might be TRBD1 (6 bases). There are 13 residues in the CDR3. Trimming removed 2 bases at V and 6 bases at J, with 10 bases between. Germline loops: CDR1 KGHSH, CDR2 LQKENI. In DNA form, the CDR3 reads TGTGCCAGCTCACCAGTGGGGGCTGATGGCTACACCTTC. The encoded protein is CASSPVGADGYTF.

The chain employs TRBV5-1 and TRBJ2-6, with 7 bases that match TRBD1. Germline trimming cut 0 bases from V and 0 bases from J; bases unmatched to any gene: 3. Germline V gives CDR1 SGHRS, CDR2 YFSETQ. The CDR3 has 17 residues. The CDR3 sequence is CASSLVAGGSGANVLTF. The CDR3, as DNA: TGCGCCAGCAGCTTGGTCGCAGGGGGCTCTGGGGCCAACGTCCTGACTTTC.

This chain connects TRBV28 to TRBJ2-1; D perhaps matches TRBD1 (6 bases). This CDR3 is built from 13 residues. V lost 7 bases, J lost 4 bases, and 11 bases lay in between. Per germline, CDR1 MDHEN and CDR2 SYDVKM. The CDR3 reads CASNRAVYNEQFF. Here the CDR3 DNA reads TGTGCCAGCAACAGGGCCGTATACAATGAGCAGTTCTTC. The whole variable domain, filled in from reference TRBV28 and TRBJ2-1, reads DVKVTQSSRYLVKRTGEKVFLECVQDMDHENMFWYRQDPGLGLRLIYFSYDVKMKEKGDIPEGYSVSREKKERFSLILESASTNQTSMYLCASNRAVYNEQFFGPGTRLTVL.

This chain uses TRBV19 with TRBJ1-2, with a tentative D call TRBD1 (6 bases). There are 15 residues in the CDR3. CDR1 is LNHDA and CDR2 is SQIVND in the germline V gene (reference sequence). V lost 4 bases to trimming and J lost 4 bases, with 16 bases between them. The CDR3, as DNA: TGTGCCAGTAGTAATCCGGGTAGGGGGATCTATGGCTACACCTTC. The encoded protein is CASSNPGRGIYGYTF.